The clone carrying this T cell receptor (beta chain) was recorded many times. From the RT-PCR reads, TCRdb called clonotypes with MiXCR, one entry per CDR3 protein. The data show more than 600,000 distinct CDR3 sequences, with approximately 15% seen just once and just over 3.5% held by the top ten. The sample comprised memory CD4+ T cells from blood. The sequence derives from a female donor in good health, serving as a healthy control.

This CDR3 is CASSLTPNTGELFF. CDR3 in DNA: TGTGCCAGCAGCTTAACCCCGAACACCGGGGAGCTGTTTTTT. This chain connects TRBV7-3 to TRBJ2-2; D is unresolved. Looked up from germline, CDR1 is SGHTA and CDR2 is FQGTGA. The CDR3 sequence is 14 residues long. V dropped 0 bases and J dropped 0 bases, with 2 bases sitting between them.